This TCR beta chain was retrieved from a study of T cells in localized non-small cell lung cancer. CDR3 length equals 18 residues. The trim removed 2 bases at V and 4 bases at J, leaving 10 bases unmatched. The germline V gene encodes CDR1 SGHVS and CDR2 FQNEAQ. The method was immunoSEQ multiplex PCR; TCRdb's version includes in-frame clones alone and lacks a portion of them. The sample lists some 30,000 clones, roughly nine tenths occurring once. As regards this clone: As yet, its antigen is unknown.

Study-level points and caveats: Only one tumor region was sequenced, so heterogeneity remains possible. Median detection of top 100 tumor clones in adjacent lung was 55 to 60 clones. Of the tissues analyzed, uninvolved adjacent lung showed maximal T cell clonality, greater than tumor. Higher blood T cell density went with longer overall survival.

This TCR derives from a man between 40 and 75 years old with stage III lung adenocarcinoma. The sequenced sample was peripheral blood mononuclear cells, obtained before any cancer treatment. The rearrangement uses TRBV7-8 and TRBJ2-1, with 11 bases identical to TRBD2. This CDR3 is CASSLQLGSGGGYNEQFF. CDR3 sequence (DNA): TGTGCCAGCAGCTTACAATTGGGTAGCGGGGGGGGTTACAATGAGCAGTTCTTC.